The 20 T cell receptor beta chains presented below share a single source sample, sequenced in a study of cytomegalovirus exposure and HLA in healthy donors listed by TCRdb under 2017. Library creation used the immunoSEQ multiplex PCR assay. For the multiplex PCR, a mixture combining 60 forward primers for TCR Vbeta segments and 13 reverse primers for TCR Jbeta segments was used. TCRdb limited this immuneACCESS table to in-frame rearrangements with V and J called. A share of clones is missing; checked studies link under half to unresolved V genes, and the rest is unexplained. For this sample the table gives approximately 100,000 clones, of which less than 10% were detected only once. Around 4.9% of the sample rests with the top ten. Sample: PBMCs. These receptors all come from a man over 45 in good health and CMV-seropositive.

J is TRBJ1-5 and V is TRBV6-1; D perhaps matches TRBD1 (5 bases). Looked up from germline, CDR1 is MNHNS and CDR2 is SASEGT. V was shortened by 8 bases and J by 2 bases, with 16 bases between the two germline ends. There are 15 residues in the CDR3. The CDR3, as DNA: TGTGCCAGCGCCCAACGGGTACAGGGCAATCAGCCCCAGCATTTT. This sequence encodes CASAQRVQGNQPQHF.

A few counts support this clone. The V call is TRBV4-1, the J call TRBJ2-7, with unresolved D. Germline assignment: CDR1 MGHRA and CDR2 YSYEKL. There are 15 residues in the CDR3. The V end lost 0 bases, the J end lost 1 base, and 10 bases lay between the germline ends. The CDR3 bases are TGCGCCAGCAGCCAAGAGTCAGGCCATTCCTACGAGCAGTACTTC. This sequence encodes CASSQESGHSYEQYF.

This clone showed up just a few times. This rearrangement joins TRBV5-1 to TRBJ1-2, with TRBD1 matching over 7 bases. The V gene's germline CDR1 is SGHRS and CDR2 YFSETQ. The CDR3 is 13 residues long. V shed 3 bases, J shed 4 bases, and the junction held 3 bases outside the gene matches. CDR3 DNA sequence: TGCGCCAGCAGCTCTACAGGGGTCTATGGCTACACCTTC. This translates into CASSSTGVYGYTF.

This clone was observed a handful of times. The CDR3 nucleotides read TGTGCCTGGGCGCTCGGACACATAAACACTGAAGCTTTCTTT. It encodes CAWALGHINTEAFF. The rearrangement joins TRBV30 to TRBJ1-1; tentative D call: TRBD1 (5 bases). The CDR3 is made up of 14 amino acids. Trimming took 5 bases from V and 2 from J, leaving 15 bases between them. Looked up from germline, CDR1 is GTSNPN and CDR2 is SVGIG (reference sequence). Supplemented by reference TRBV30 and TRBJ1-1, the full variable domain reads SQTIHQWPATLVQPVGSPLSLECTVEGTSNPNLYWYRQAAGRGLQLLFYSVGIGQISSEVPQNLSASRPQDRQFILSSKKLLLSDSGFYLCAWALGHINTEAFFGQGTRLTVV.

This rearrangement joins TRBV5-1 to TRBJ2-5; TRBD2 might be the D (5 bases). The germline V and J ends were trimmed by 8 bases and 9 bases, with 26 bases remaining between them. The germline CDR1 and CDR2 sequences are SGHRS and YFSETQ. This CDR3 contains 15 residues. The CDR3 protein is CASSQERTGRMAQYF. DNA of the CDR3: TGCGCCAGTTCCCAAGAGCGGACGGGTCGAATGGCCCAGTACTTC.

This clone was detected a few times. The chain has TRBV9 and TRBJ2-1, with D maybe TRBD2 (6 bases). The CDR3 loop spans 13 amino acids. The germline CDR1 and CDR2 sequences are SGDLS and YYNGEE. Deletions cut 4 bases from V and 6 bases from J, with 11 bases between. CDR3 nucleotides: TGTGCCAGCAGCTCGCGACTAGTCAATGAGCAGTTCTTC. Its protein is CASSSRLVNEQFF.

The V gene is TRBV2, the J gene TRBJ1-5, with D tentatively TRBD1 (6 bases). Per germline, CDR1 SNHLY and CDR2 FYNNEI. The germline V and J ends were trimmed by 7 bases and 1 base, with 14 bases remaining between them. There are 15 residues in the CDR3. CDR3 loop: CASTIQGVSNQPQHF. The CDR3, as DNA: TGTGCCAGCACAATACAGGGCGTGAGCAATCAGCCCCAGCATTTT.

In this sample, this clone turned up a few times. The chain couples TRBV9 to TRBJ2-6, with 8 nucleotides matching TRBD1. CDR1 and CDR2 (germline): SGDLS, YYNGEE. The CDR3 covers 15 residues. Trimming removed 5 bases from V and 2 bases from J; junction bases left unmatched: 3. CDR3 in amino acids: CASRKTGAGANVLTF. The CDR3 nucleotides read TGTGCCAGCAGAAAGACAGGGGCTGGGGCCAACGTCCTGACTTTC.

The chain couples TRBV28 to TRBJ2-1; 12 bases are shared with TRBD2. This CDR3 has 15 residues. Germline CDR1 and CDR2: MDHEN and SYDVKM. V was pared by 6 bases and J by 10 bases, with 10 bases of the junction left unmatched. The CDR3 loop reads CASRSPGLAGREQFF. The CDR3 DNA reads as TGTGCCAGCAGGTCTCCGGGACTAGCGGGCAGGGAGCAGTTCTTC. Full variable domain (rest looked up from reference TRBV28 and TRBJ2-1): DVKVTQSSRYLVKRTGEKVFLECVQDMDHENMFWYRQDPGLGLRLIYFSYDVKMKEKGDIPEGYSVSREKKERFSLILESASTNQTSMYLCASRSPGLAGREQFFGPGTRLTVL.

This chain joins TRBV19 and TRBJ2-7; tentatively, D is TRBD2 (5 bases). V was cut by 5 bases and J by 7 bases, with 21 bases left in between. The CDR3 contains 15 residues. CDR1 LNHDA and CDR2 SQIVND come from the germline V gene (reference sequence). The CDR3 region is CASSRSGRGSGEQYF. CDR3 DNA: TGTGCCAGTAGTCGAAGCGGACGCGGTTCAGGAGAGCAGTACTTC.

This clone occurred many times. The rearrangement uses TRBV6-6 and TRBJ1-5; 8 positions agree with TRBD1. From germline, CDR1 is MNHNY and CDR2 SVGAGI (reference sequence). With V trimmed by 4 bases and J by 5 bases, 4 bases remained unmatched. There are 14 residues in the CDR3. CDR3 amino acids: CASSWGTGHQPQHF. In DNA, the CDR3 is TGTGCCAGCAGTTGGGGGACAGGCCATCAGCCCCAGCATTTT.

This clone was seen only a few times. The rearrangement links TRBV6-1 to TRBJ2-5, with 7 nucleotides matching TRBD2. The ends lost 7 bases at V and 0 bases at J; junction bases unmatched: 8. The CDR3 has 15 amino acids. The germline V gene encodes CDR1 MNHNS and CDR2 SASEGT. CDR3 loop: CASKGVAGYQETQYF. CDR3 bases: TGTGCCAGCAAAGGAGTAGCGGGCTACCAAGAGACCCAGTACTTC.

This clone came up a few times. The rearrangement links TRBV7-9 to TRBJ2-2; 7 bases match TRBD1. The germline V gene encodes CDR1 SEHNR and CDR2 FQNEAQ (reference sequence). This CDR3 is 14 amino acids long. J was trimmed by 4 bases and V by 5 bases; bases with no gene match: 4. For the CDR3, the DNA is TGTGCCAGCAGCACACAGGGGTCCACCGGGGAGCTGTTTTTT. This translates into CASSTQGSTGELFF.

The V and J genes are TRBV11-2 and TRBJ1-4, with 9 bases that match TRBD1. Germline V gene sequence: CDR1 SGHAT, CDR2 FQNNGV. The CDR3 is made up of 15 amino acids. V was pared by 0 bases and J by 7 bases, with 3 bases of the junction left unmatched. CDR3 loop: CASSLEGTGREKLFF. CDR3 sequence (DNA): TGTGCCAGCAGCTTAGAAGGGACAGGGCGTGAAAAACTGTTTTTT.

The V and J genes are TRBV28 and TRBJ1-5, with 7 bases identical to TRBD1. V shed 1 base, J shed 9 bases, and the junction held 3 bases outside the gene matches. Germline CDR1 MDHEN, CDR2 SYDVKM. This CDR3 region has 13 residues. The CDR3 region has the DNA TGTGCCAGCAGTTTATTAAACAGGGGGCCCCAGCATTTT. Encoded protein: CASSLLNRGPQHF. Full variable domain (missing parts from reference TRBV28 and TRBJ1-5): DVKVTQSSRYLVKRTGEKVFLECVQDMDHENMFWYRQDPGLGLRLIYFSYDVKMKEKGDIPEGYSVSREKKERFSLILESASTNQTSMYLCASSLLNRGPQHFGDGTRLSIL.

The J gene is TRBJ2-3, the V gene TRBV5-1; 8 bases are shared with TRBD2. The V segment lost 2 bases and the J segment 4 bases; nucleotides outside the gene matches: 3. Germline V gene sequence: CDR1 SGHRS, CDR2 YFSETQ. The CDR3 length is 14 residues. The DNA for the CDR3 is TGCGCCAGCAGCTTAAGCGGGAGCGCAGATACGCAGTATTTT. Residues: CASSLSGSADTQYF.

This clone turned up a few times. The V and J genes are TRBV30 and TRBJ2-7; 7 bases line up with TRBD2. V gave up 2 bases and J gave up 0 bases; unmatched junction bases: 7. The V gene's germline CDR1 is GTSNPN and CDR2 SVGIG (reference sequence). CDR3 length: 15 residues. CDR3 residues: CAWSFNSGPSYEQYF. The DNA of the CDR3 is TGTGCCTGGAGTTTCAATAGCGGGCCCTCCTACGAGCAGTACTTC.

This clone was seen more than once but under ten times. The identical CDR3 is also encoded by other nucleotide sequences in the sample. The rearrangement joins TRBV6-6 to TRBJ1-1, with D possibly being TRBD1 (6 bases). The V gene lost 6 bases and the J gene lost 4 bases, with 12 bases spanning the gap. The CDR3 covers 13 residues. The germline V gene encodes CDR1 MNHNY and CDR2 SVGAGI (reference sequence). CDR3 bases: TGTGCCAGCAGCTTCTCAGGGGCCACTGAAGCTTTCTTT. This translates into CASSFSGATEAFF.

The J gene is TRBJ1-2, the V gene TRBV12-5; D gene unclear. The CDR3 extends over 13 amino acids. Germline V CDR1 and CDR2: LGHNT, FRNRAP. Trimming took 4 bases from V and 7 from J, leaving 13 bases between them. The CDR3 region has the DNA TGTGCTAGTGGTTCTCGGGCAACTAGTGGCTACACCTTC. This gives the protein CASGSRATSGYTF. Full variable domain (rest looked up from reference TRBV12-5 and TRBJ1-2): DARVTQTPRHKVTEMGQEVTMRCQPILGHNTVFWYRQTMMQGLELLAYFRNRAPLDDSGMPKDRFSAEMPDATLATLKIQPSEPRDSAVYFCASGSRATSGYTFGSGTRLTVV.

This clone occurred a few times. The CDR3 loop reads CASRQDSSADSPLHF. The CDR3 region has the DNA TGTGCCAGCAGACAAGACAGCTCCGCCGATTCACCCCTCCACTTT. This chain uses TRBV6-5 with TRBJ1-6; tentative D call: TRBD1 (5 bases). The CDR3 covers 15 residues. The V gene lost 6 bases and the J gene lost 8 bases, with 17 bases spanning the gap. Germline CDR1 MNHEY, CDR2 SVGAGI.